The 19 T cell receptor beta chains below were found in one sample sequenced in a study of T cell repertoires in cytomegalovirus infection. These TCRs are of unknown antigen specificity. TCRdb reprocessed the reads via MiXCR and lists one record per CDR3 protein. Of approximately 310,000 distinct CDR3 sequences detected, just under 25% appear once; the ten largest clones hold about 14%. The starting material was cultured PBMCs, obtained from culture after CMV antigen stimulation. The receptor source for this set is a human donor in good health (CMV status not recorded). Some clones in this sample may be carry-over from other donors' samples.

Only a few counts were recorded for this clonotype. This chain uses TRBV6-5 with TRBJ2-7, with 11 bases matching TRBD2. This CDR3 comprises 15 residues. J lost 3 bases, V lost 0 bases, and 1 base had no gene match. In germline, CDR1 is MNHEY, CDR2 SVGAGI. The CDR3 nucleotides read TGTGCCAGCAGTTACTCCACTAGCGGGAGCTACGAGCAGTACTTC. It is translated as CASSYSTSGSYEQYF.

This clonotype showed up just a few times. The chain combines TRBV20-1 with TRBJ1-1; D is uncertain. The length of the CDR3 is 14 residues. V was pared by 6 bases and J by 5 bases, with 19 bases between. Germline-derived CDR1 and CDR2 are DFQATT and SNEGSKA (reference sequence). CDR3 region: CSAPRLEGMTEAFF. The DNA of the CDR3 is TGCAGTGCCCCCCGCTTGGAAGGGATGACTGAAGCTTTCTTT.

The V gene is TRBV6-2 or TRBV6-3, the J gene TRBJ2-3; 9 bases line up with TRBD2. The germline gives CDR1 MNHEY, CDR2 SVGEGT. This CDR3 comprises 18 residues. The trim removed 0 bases at V and 4 bases at J, leaving 11 bases unmatched. The DNA of the CDR3 is TGTGCCAGCAGTTACTCGATCCTTTCAGTAGCGGGAGCAGATACGCAGTATTTT. It codes for CASSYSILSVAGADTQYF.

This clonotype was counted ten times or more. V gene TRBV7-2 combines with J gene TRBJ1-1; TRBD1 is a possible D gene (6 bases). Germline values: CDR1 SGHTA, CDR2 FQGNSA. V was clipped by 5 bases and J by 5 bases, with 15 bases between them. The CDR3 consists of 14 residues. CDR3 sequence: CASSPIQGGTEAFF. In DNA, the CDR3 is TGTGCCAGCAGCCCAATACAGGGAGGAACTGAAGCTTTCTTT.

This clonotype was detected many times. This sequence joins TRBV7-2 and TRBJ2-7; D gene unclear. Between the trimmed V and J ends, which lost 5 bases and 2 bases, there was a span of 13 bases. This CDR3 has 14 amino acids. Germline V gene data show CDR1 as SGHTA and CDR2 as FQGNSA. In DNA, the CDR3 is TGTGCCAGCAGCCTGAGTCCGGCCACCTACGAGCAGTACTTC. Amino acids: CASSLSPATYEQYF. The full variable domain, with the rest looked up from reference TRBV7-2 and TRBJ2-7, is GAGVSQSPSNKVTEKGKDVELRCDPISGHTALYWYRQSLGQGLEFLIYFQGNSAPDKSGLPSDRFSAERTGGSVSTLTIQRTQQEDSAVYLCASSLSPATYEQYFGPGTRLTVT.

This clonotype was detected once. The chain has TRBV27 and TRBJ1-1; 7 positions agree with TRBD1. Trimming removed 5 bases from V and 1 base from J; junction bases left unmatched: 10. The CDR3 length is 16 residues. Germline V gene sequence: CDR1 MNHEY, CDR2 SMNVEV (reference sequence). DNA for the CDR3: TGTGCCAGCAGTCCGCGACAGGGTTTAACGAACACTGAAGCTTTCTTT. This sequence encodes CASSPRQGLTNTEAFF.

This clonotype was picked up a small number of times. V and J are TRBV7-8 and TRBJ2-2; D uncertain. CDR1 is SGHVS and CDR2 is FQNEAQ in the germline V gene. This CDR3 region has 14 residues. The ends were cut back, 1 base at V and 6 bases at J, with 9 bases in the middle. The CDR3 sequence is CASSLERVPGELFF. The CDR3, as DNA: TGTGCCAGCAGCTTAGAAAGGGTACCCGGGGAGCTGTTTTTT. Together with reference TRBV7-8 and TRBJ2-2, the CDR3 gives the full variable domain: GAGVSQSPRYKVAKRGQDVALRCDPISGHVSLFWYQQALGQGPEFLTYFQNEAQLDKSGLPSDRFFAERPEGSVSTLKIQRTQQEDSAVYLCASSLERVPGELFFGEGSRLTVL.

This clonotype turned up a few times. The V call is TRBV12-3 or TRBV12-4, the J call TRBJ2-2, with 15 bases identical to TRBD2. Germline trimming cut 6 bases from V and 8 bases from J; bases unmatched to any gene: 7. The CDR3 length is 16 residues. The CDR3 nucleotides are TGTGCCAGCAGGGACGGACTAGCGGGAGGGCTGGGGGAGCTGTTTTTT. Amino acids: CASRDGLAGGLGELFF.

This clonotype has a count of ten or more. This chain joins TRBV4-1 and TRBJ1-2, with D unresolved. Per germline, CDR1 MGHRA and CDR2 YSYEKL. V lost 4 bases and J 1 base, leaving 7 bases between the germline ends. The CDR3 totals 13 residues. The CDR3 sequence is CASSRDGNYGYTF. CDR3 in DNA: TGCGCCAGCAGCCGAGACGGTAACTATGGCTACACCTTC.

The rearrangement links TRBV28 to TRBJ2-7; possible D gene TRBD2, 7 bases. Germline CDR1 reads MDHEN; CDR2 reads SYDVKM. This CDR3 spans 14 amino acids. The V end was cut by 3 bases, the J end by 2 bases, with 11 bases between. CDR3 in DNA: TGTGCCAGCAGTTTTAGGGGGAGGGCCTACGAGCAGTACTTC. Encoded protein: CASSFRGRAYEQYF.

This sequence joins TRBV27 and TRBJ2-7; 9 positions match TRBD1. J lost 7 bases, V lost 6 bases, and 10 bases had no gene match. Germline values: CDR1 MNHEY, CDR2 SMNVEV (reference sequence). The CDR3 consists of 14 residues. The CDR3 nucleotides read TGTGCCAGCAGCTCCGGGACAGGGTCGAGGGAGCAGTACTTC. Amino acid sequence: CASSSGTGSREQYF.

This clonotype was picked up a small number of times. The chain is built from TRBV6-2 or TRBV6-3 and TRBJ1-2, with 8 bases lining up with TRBD1. Germline values: CDR1 MNHEY, CDR2 SVGEGT. CDR3 length: 15 residues. Losses at the gene ends were 6 bases for V and 1 base for J; bases not matched to a gene: 7. Here the CDR3 DNA reads TGTGCCAGCAGAAGCCGGGACAGGCATAACTATGGCTACACCTTC. Its protein product is CASRSRDRHNYGYTF.

In its sample, this clonotype was seen many times. The chain has TRBV7-2 and TRBJ1-2, with D possibly TRBD1 on 5 matching bases. CDR1 and CDR2 from the germline V gene are SGHTA and FQGNSA. The V gene lost 5 bases and the J gene lost 6 bases, with 19 bases spanning the gap. This CDR3 region has 15 residues. The CDR3 DNA is TGTGCCAGCAGCCCGACGGGCAGCGGGGCGGATGGCTACACCTTC. It encodes CASSPTGSGADGYTF. The variable domain in full, completed from reference TRBV7-2 and TRBJ1-2, reads GAGVSQSPSNKVTEKGKDVELRCDPISGHTALYWYRQSLGQGLEFLIYFQGNSAPDKSGLPSDRFSAERTGGSVSTLTIQRTQQEDSAVYLCASSPTGSGADGYTFGSGTRLTVV.

The V call is TRBV7-9, the J call TRBJ2-5; 7 bases are a match to TRBD2. CDR3 size: 16 residues. The V gene end was trimmed by 1 base and the J gene end by 0 bases; junction bases not matched to a gene: 5. CDR1 and CDR2 from the germline V gene are SEHNR and FQNEAQ (reference sequence). The CDR3 here is CASSLVGGEDQETQYF. For the CDR3, the DNA is TGTGCCAGCAGCTTAGTGGGAGGGGAGGACCAAGAGACCCAGTACTTC. The variable domain in full, completed from reference TRBV7-9 and TRBJ2-5, reads DTGVSQNPRHKITKRGQNVTFRCDPISEHNRLYWYRQTLGQGPEFLTYFQNEAQLEKSRLLSDRFSAERPKGSFSTLEIQRTEQGDSAMYLCASSLVGGEDQETQYFGPGTRLLVL.

The chain employs TRBV6-2 or TRBV6-3 and TRBJ1-5; 7 nucleotides match TRBD1. J gave up 5 bases and V 6 bases, and 4 bases lay outside the gene matches. Germline values: CDR1 MNHEY, CDR2 SVGEGT. The CDR3 is made up of 13 amino acids. Written as DNA, the CDR3 is TGTGCCAGCAGAGCCACAGGGGATCAGCCCCAGCATTTT. Amino acids: CASRATGDQPQHF.

The chain joins TRBV5-1 to TRBJ2-2; unclear D gene. The germline V and J ends were trimmed by 1 base and 0 bases, with 4 bases remaining between them. The CDR3 length is 14 residues. Germline V gene data show CDR1 as SGHRS and CDR2 as YFSETQ. This CDR3 is CASSLPSNTGELFF. The CDR3 nucleotides read TGCGCCAGCAGCTTGCCATCGAACACCGGGGAGCTGTTTTTT.

This clonotype was detected only a few times. The chain uses TRBV5-1 and TRBJ2-1, with 9 positions matching TRBD2. Germline-derived CDR1 and CDR2 are SGHRS and YFSETQ. Trimming removed 2 bases from V and 6 bases from J; junction bases left unmatched: 18. There are 19 residues in the CDR3. The CDR3 here is CASSLVVAGVVHNGNEQFF. The CDR3 DNA reads as TGCGCCAGCAGCTTAGTTGTAGCGGGAGTGGTGCATAATGGCAATGAGCAGTTCTTC.

The J gene is TRBJ2-5, the V gene TRBV19; D perhaps matches TRBD2 (6 bases). The CDR3 length is 16 residues. The ends were cut back, 5 bases at V and 2 bases at J, with 18 bases in the middle. Germline values: CDR1 LNHDA, CDR2 SQIVND (reference sequence). The chain's CDR3 is CASSPRGGVTQETQYF. The CDR3 coding sequence is TGTGCCAGTAGTCCCCGCGGAGGGGTAACTCAAGAGACCCAGTACTTC.

The rearrangement links TRBV19 to TRBJ1-1; 12 bases align to TRBD1. CDR1 and CDR2 (germline): LNHDA, SQIVND (reference sequence). The CDR3 consists of 17 residues. V was pared by 2 bases and J by 4 bases, with 8 bases of the junction left unmatched. The CDR3 DNA sequence: TGTGCCAGTAGTATATTTGGGACAGGGGGCGAGGGCACTGAAGCTTTCTTT. Translation gives CASSIFGTGGEGTEAFF.